These 10 T cell receptor beta chains were sequenced from one sample in a study of CD8 T cells in ankylosing spondylitis (dated by TCRdb to about 2017). Libraries were constructed by 5' RACE. Sequencing instrument: Illumina HiSeq 2500. TCRdb reran the public reads through fastp at Q25 and MiXCR, keeping productive beta chains. Duplicate CDR3 protein sequences are folded into a single record with the most common DNA and genes. This sample lists around 180,000 distinct CDR3 sequences; around a sixth were detected once. The top ten clones comprise 3.5% to 5% of the sample. The sequenced sample consisted of blood, either unsorted or a sorted T cell fraction (not recorded which). These receptors all come from a male donor aged 5 to 30 with ankylosing spondylitis or in good health (not recorded which). Donor details come from another sample of the same person, matched by shared clones.

V and J are TRBV29-1 and TRBJ2-3; D remains unclear. Germline V lookup: CDR1 SQVTM, CDR2 ANQGSEA. The length of the CDR3 is 14 residues. V was cut by 6 bases and J by 2 bases, with 15 bases left in between. CDR3 amino acids: CSVTDGTFTDTQYF. CDR3 bases: TGCAGCGTGACGGACGGAACCTTCACAGATACGCAGTATTTT.

This clonotype was seen at least ten times. The CDR3 nucleotides read TGTGCCAGCAGTCCCGACAGCCTGTATGGCTACACCTTC. It translates to CASSPDSLYGYTF. V and J are TRBV12-3 or TRBV12-4 and TRBJ1-2; D is perhaps TRBD1 (5 bases). V was clipped by 5 bases and J by 5 bases, with 12 bases between them. CDR3 size: 13 residues.

There are many counts of this clonotype. The V and J genes are TRBV5-1 and TRBJ2-2; D gene ambiguous. V gave up 1 base and J gave up 3 bases, with 10 bases separating them. The CDR3 covers 15 residues. The V gene's germline CDR1 is SGHRS and CDR2 YFSETQ. This chain's CDR3 is CASSLRTTYTGELFF. The CDR3 DNA reads TGCGCCAGCAGCTTGAGGACCACTTACACCGGGGAGCTGTTTTTT.

This clonotype was counted ten times or more. This rearrangement joins TRBV7-2 to TRBJ2-7; the match to TRBD2 covers 10 bases. CDR3 length: 15 residues. With V trimmed by 3 bases and J by 4 bases, 6 bases remained unmatched. Germline V gene sequence: CDR1 SGHTA, CDR2 FQGNSA. The CDR3 DNA is TGTGCCAGCAGCTTCGCTAGCGGGAGCGTTTACGAGCAGTACTTC. Translated: CASSFASGSVYEQYF.

This clonotype was observed at least ten times. This sequence joins TRBV20-1 and TRBJ1-1; D might be TRBD1 (6 bases). Deletions cut 1 base from V and 1 base from J, with 16 bases between. The length of the CDR3 is 16 residues. Per the germline V gene, CDR1 is DFQATT and CDR2 is SNEGSKA (reference sequence). The CDR3 loop reads CSARGPTGRANTEAFF. The CDR3 DNA reads TGCAGTGCTAGAGGACCTACAGGGCGGGCGAACACTGAAGCTTTCTTT.

This clonotype was seen repeatedly, ten times or more. J is TRBJ1-2 and V is TRBV29-1; unclear D gene. The CDR3 covers 14 residues. V was pared by 2 bases and J by 1 base, with 11 bases between. CDR1 is SQVTM and CDR2 is ANQGSEA in the germline V gene. CDR3 nucleotides: TGCAGCGTTGAAAGGAACAGACTTAACTATGGCTACACCTTC. Residues: CSVERNRLNYGYTF.

The V and J genes are TRBV20-1 and TRBJ2-7; unclear D gene. Germline V CDR1 and CDR2: DFQATT, SNEGSKA (reference sequence). Between the trimmed V and J ends, which lost 1 base and 3 bases, there was a span of 4 bases. The CDR3 has 11 amino acids. The CDR3 nucleotides read TGCAGTGCTAGAGTCTTCTACGAGCAGTACTTC. Protein: CSARVFYEQYF.

This clonotype was observed many times. CDR3 sequence: CASSLWDRGPVRLWTEAFF. The CDR3 nucleotides are TGTGCCAGCAGTTTGTGGGACAGGGGCCCGGTTCGGCTGTGGACTGAAGCTTTCTTT. This rearrangement joins TRBV12-3 or TRBV12-4 to TRBJ1-1; 10 bases fit TRBD1. V lost 3 bases and J lost 5; bases outside the gene matches: 18. This CDR3 region has 19 residues.

This clonotype came up many times. This rearrangement joins TRBV7-6 to TRBJ2-3, with 11 nucleotides matching TRBD2. The ends lost 4 bases at V and 6 bases at J; junction bases unmatched: 9. The length of the CDR3 is 16 residues. Germline V lookup: CDR1 SGHVS, CDR2 FNYEAQ. The CDR3 loop reads CASSSWTSGSMDTQYF. CDR3 bases: TGTGCCAGCAGCTCCTGGACTAGCGGGTCGATGGATACGCAGTATTTT.

This clonotype turned up a few times. The chain combines TRBV7-3 with TRBJ2-6; maybe TRBD1 (5 bases). The ends were cut back, 9 bases at V and 2 bases at J, with 14 bases in the middle. Germline values: CDR1 SGHTA, CDR2 FQGTGA. This CDR3 has 15 amino acids. Here the CDR3 reads CASNQGVPGANVLTF. CDR3 sequence (DNA): TGTGCCAGTAATCAGGGCGTTCCTGGGGCCAACGTCCTGACTTTC.